A selection of T cell receptor beta chains follows, all from one sample in a study of cytomegalovirus exposure and HLA in healthy donors. Sequencing used immunoSEQ multiplex PCR; TCRdb keeps in-frame clones, though not all of them. Among about 160,000 clones listed, 80% to 85% were seen once. Sequencing used PBMCs. Receptor source: a woman in her late teens or twenties in good health and CMV-seronegative. The CDR3 runs from the conserved cysteine through the conserved F or W.

TRBV28	TRBJ1-5	CASSYGQASNQPQHF
TRBV11-2	.	CASSFRTGFDYEQYF
TRBV7-9	TRBJ1-2	CASSHWTALTNYGYTF
TRBV7-9	TRBJ2-7	CASSLASGTPTQKF
TRBV7-9	TRBJ1-6	CASSPGQGTPLHF
TRBV7-8	TRBJ1-4	CASSGRDFYEKLFF
TRBV5-4	TRBJ1-2	CASSLDRTNYGYTF
TRBV11-2	TRBJ1-4	CASSLDSTNEKLFF
TRBV27	TRBJ1-2	CASSLSGRAGGYTF
TRBV7-8	TRBJ2-2	CASSFPDRGYAGELFF
TRBV6-1	TRBJ1-5	CASSEFGTGNQPQHF
TRBV28	TRBJ2-2	CASSTDRVITGELFF
TRBV6-5	TRBJ1-3	CASSYGQGGNTIYF
TRBV30	TRBJ2-4	CAWSPGTVRGSQYF
TRBV27	TRBJ2-2	CASSFPRGSSNTGELFF
TRBV4-2	TRBJ2-2	CASSQDRVRTGELFF
TRBV13	TRBJ2-7	CASSGPRGIYEQYF
TRBV4-1	TRBJ1-4	CASSQVAGNEKLFF
TRBV5-1	TRBJ2-3	CASSFSKTSGGLLRTDTQYF
TRBV10-3	TRBJ2-6	CAISDYNAGANGLTF
TRBV18	TRBJ1-1	CASSPPGTGANTEAFF
TRBV6-5	TRBJ1-4	CASLEVGAREKLFF
TRBV28	TRBJ1-1	CASSPPPGNTEAFF